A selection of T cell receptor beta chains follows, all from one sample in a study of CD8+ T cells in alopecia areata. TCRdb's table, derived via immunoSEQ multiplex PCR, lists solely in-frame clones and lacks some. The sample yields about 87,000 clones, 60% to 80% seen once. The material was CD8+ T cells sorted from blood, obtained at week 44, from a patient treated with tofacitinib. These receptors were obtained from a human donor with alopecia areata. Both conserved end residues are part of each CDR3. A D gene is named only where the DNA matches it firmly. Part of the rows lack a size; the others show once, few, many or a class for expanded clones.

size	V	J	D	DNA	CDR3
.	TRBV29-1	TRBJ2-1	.	TGCAGCGTTTCCCTCAGGGACGATGAGCAGTTCTTC	CSVSLRDDEQFF
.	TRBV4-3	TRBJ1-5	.	TGCGCCAGCAGCCTGACGGTGGATCAGCCCCAGCATTTT	CASSLTVDQPQHF
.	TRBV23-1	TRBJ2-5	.	TGCGCCAGCAGTGGCAGGAGGACCCAGTACTTC	CASSGRRTQYF
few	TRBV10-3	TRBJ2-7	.	TGTGCCTCTAACTCAGGCAGGTCCTACGAGCAGTACTTC	CASNSGRSYEQYF
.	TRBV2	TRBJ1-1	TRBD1	TGTGCCACACAACCTCCGGGACAGGTTAGGAGGAACACTGAAGCTTTCTTT	CATQPPGQVRRNTEAFF
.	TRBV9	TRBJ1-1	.	TGTGCCAGCAGCGTAGCGGAAAGCACTGAAGCTTTCTTT	CASSVAESTEAFF
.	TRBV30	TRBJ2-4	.	TGTGCCTGGAGTGTACAGGCAGAAAACATTCAGTACTTC	CAWSVQAENIQYF
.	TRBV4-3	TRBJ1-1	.	TGCGCCAGCAGCCAAGATTTCGGGGGAGGCACTGAAGCTTTCTTT	CASSQDFGGGTEAFF
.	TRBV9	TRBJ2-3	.	TGTGCCAGCAGCGTAGGACCAGACATCAGTGGGACAGATACGCAGTATTTT	CASSVGPDISGTDTQYF
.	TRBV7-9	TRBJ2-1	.	TGTGCCAGCAGCTTAGTCGCAGGGGTCGCTGAGCAGTTCTTC	CASSLVAGVAEQFF
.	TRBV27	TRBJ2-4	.	TGTGCCAGCAGTTTCTCCAAAAACATTCAGTACTTC	CASSFSKNIQYF
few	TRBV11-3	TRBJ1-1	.	TGTGCCAGCAGCGCCACCCCCGGACAGCTGAACACTGAAGCTTTCTTT	CASSATPGQLNTEAFF
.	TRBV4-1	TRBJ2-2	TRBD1	TGCGCCAGCAGCCAAGAAGAGGGGGCAGCCGGGGAGCTGTTTTTT	CASSQEEGAAGELFF
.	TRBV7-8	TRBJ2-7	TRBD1	TGTGCCAGCAGCTCCGGGACAGGGGGCGGTTACGAGCAGTACTTC	CASSSGTGGGYEQYF
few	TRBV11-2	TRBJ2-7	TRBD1	TGTGCCAGCAGCCTACGGGACAGGGGGAGGTACGAGCAGTACTTC	CASSLRDRGRYEQYF
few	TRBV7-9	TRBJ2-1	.	TGTGCCAGCAGCTACGCTGGGAAGAAAAGGGACGGTGAGCAGTTCTTC	CASSYAGKKRDGEQFF
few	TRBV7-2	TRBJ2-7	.	TGTGCCAGCAGCTTAGACGGGGGCTCCTACGAGCAGTACTTC	CASSLDGGSYEQYF
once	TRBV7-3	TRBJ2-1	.	TGTGCCAGCAGCTTAGGGCTTGGCAATGAGCAGTTCTTC	CASSLGLGNEQFF
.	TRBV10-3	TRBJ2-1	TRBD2	TGTGCCATTGTAAGCGGGAGTAATGAGCAGTTCTTC	CAIVSGSNEQFF
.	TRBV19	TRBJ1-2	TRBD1	TGTGCCAGCTGGGACAGTTATGGCTACACCTTC	CASWDSYGYTF
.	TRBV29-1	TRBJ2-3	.	TGCAGCGTTGAAGAGGGTGGGAAGGAAGATACGCAGTATTTT	CSVEEGGKEDTQYF
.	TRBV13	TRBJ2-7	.	TGTGCCAGCAGCTCCGCCGCCGATTCGTTTGGTGCGCAGTACTTC	CASSSAADSFGAQYF
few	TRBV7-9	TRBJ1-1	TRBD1	TGTGCCAGCAGCTTAGAAGGGGGCGTGGGGCGGACTGAAGCTTTCTTT	CASSLEGGVGRTEAFF
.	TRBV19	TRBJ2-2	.	TGTGCCAGTAGTGGGAGGGGGTCTGGCGGGGAGCTGTTTTTT	CASSGRGSGGELFF
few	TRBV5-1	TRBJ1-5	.	TGCGCCAGCACCGTGGAGGGCCTCCCTAATCAGCCCCAGCATTTT	CASTVEGLPNQPQHF
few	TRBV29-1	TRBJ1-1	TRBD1	TGCAGCGTTGAGGAGGACAGGGTATTTGGTGAAGCTTTCTTT	CSVEEDRVFGEAFF
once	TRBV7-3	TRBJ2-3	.	TGTGCCAGCAGCCAGGACAGTAATACGCAGTATTTT	CASSQDSNTQYF
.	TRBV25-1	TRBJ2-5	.	TGTGCCAGCAGTGCGGGGGAAGAGACCCAGTACTTC	CASSAGEETQYF
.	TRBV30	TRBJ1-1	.	TGTGCCTGGAGTGAAGGGGAGACTGAAGCTTTCTTT	CAWSEGETEAFF
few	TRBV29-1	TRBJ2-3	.	TGCAGCGTTTACGGGACCGCTGACGGCACAGATACGCAGTATTTT	CSVYGTADGTDTQYF
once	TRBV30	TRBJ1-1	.	TGTGCCTGGAGGGACGATAGCAAGAACACTGAAGCTTTCTTT	CAWRDDSKNTEAFF
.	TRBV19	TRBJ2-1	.	TGTGCCAGTAGCTTGGGACGGAACAATGAGCAGTTCTTC	CASSLGRNNEQFF
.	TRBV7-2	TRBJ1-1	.	TGTGCCAGCAGCTTAGGTTTATGGAGCACTGAAGCTTTCTTT	CASSLGLWSTEAFF
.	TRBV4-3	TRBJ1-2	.	TGCGCCAGCAGCCAAGATCCCGGGGGCCTCTATGGCTACACCTTC	CASSQDPGGLYGYTF
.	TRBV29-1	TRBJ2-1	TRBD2	TGCAGCGTTTTAGCGGGGGGCTCTTACAATGAGCAGTTCTTC	CSVLAGGSYNEQFF
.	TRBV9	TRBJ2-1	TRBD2	TGTGCCAGCGCGACTAGCGGGGGTTTAGACAATGAGCAGTTCTTC	CASATSGGLDNEQFF
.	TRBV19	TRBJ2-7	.	TGTGCCAGTAGTATAGTTCCCCACGGGGGCGAGCAGTACTTC	CASSIVPHGGEQYF
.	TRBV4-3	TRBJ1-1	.	TGCGCCAGCAGCCAGAGGCTAAACACTGAAGCTTTCTTT	CASSQRLNTEAFF
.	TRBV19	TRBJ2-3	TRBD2	TGTGCCAGTAGTTCACTAGCGGGGGGGACTGAAGATACGCAGTATTTT	CASSSLAGGTEDTQYF
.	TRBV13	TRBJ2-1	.	TGTGCCAGCAGCTTACTGGGCAACAATGAGCAGTTCTTC	CASSLLGNNEQFF
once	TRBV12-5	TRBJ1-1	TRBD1	TGTGCTAGTGGTTTCGACCCCGGGACAGGGTACGCTGAAGCTTTCTTT	CASGFDPGTGYAEAFF
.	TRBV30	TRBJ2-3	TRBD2	TGTGCTCTTGGACTAGCGGGGGGCACAGATACGCAGTATTTT	CALGLAGGTDTQYF
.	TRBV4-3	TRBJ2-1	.	TGCGCCAGCAGCCAAGAATTGGTTAATGAGCAGTTCTTC	CASSQELVNEQFF
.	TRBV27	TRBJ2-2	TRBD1	TGTGCCAGCCATAGACAGGGTTCCGCCGGGGAGCTGTTTTTT	CASHRQGSAGELFF
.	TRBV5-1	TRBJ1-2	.	TGCGCCAGCAGCTTGGAAGGAGCGAGGAGAGATGGCTACACCTTC	CASSLEGARRDGYTF
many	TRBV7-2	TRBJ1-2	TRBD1	TGTGCCAGCAGCGGGACAGGGGGGGACTATGGCTACACCTTC	CASSGTGGDYGYTF
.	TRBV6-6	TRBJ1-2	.	TGTGCCAGCAGCTCTCTCTGGGTGCGATCGCGCTATGGCTACACCTTC	CASSSLWVRSRYGYTF
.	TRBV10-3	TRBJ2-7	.	TGTGCCATCAGTGAAATAGAGTACGAGCAGTACTTC	CAISEIEYEQYF
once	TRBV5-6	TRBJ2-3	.	TGTGCCAGCAGCTTGGCCTTAGGGGAGTGGGCGGATACGCAGTATTTT	CASSLALGEWADTQYF
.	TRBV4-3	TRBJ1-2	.	TGCGCCAGCAGCCAAGATTGGAGTCTTAACTATGGCTACACCTTC	CASSQDWSLNYGYTF